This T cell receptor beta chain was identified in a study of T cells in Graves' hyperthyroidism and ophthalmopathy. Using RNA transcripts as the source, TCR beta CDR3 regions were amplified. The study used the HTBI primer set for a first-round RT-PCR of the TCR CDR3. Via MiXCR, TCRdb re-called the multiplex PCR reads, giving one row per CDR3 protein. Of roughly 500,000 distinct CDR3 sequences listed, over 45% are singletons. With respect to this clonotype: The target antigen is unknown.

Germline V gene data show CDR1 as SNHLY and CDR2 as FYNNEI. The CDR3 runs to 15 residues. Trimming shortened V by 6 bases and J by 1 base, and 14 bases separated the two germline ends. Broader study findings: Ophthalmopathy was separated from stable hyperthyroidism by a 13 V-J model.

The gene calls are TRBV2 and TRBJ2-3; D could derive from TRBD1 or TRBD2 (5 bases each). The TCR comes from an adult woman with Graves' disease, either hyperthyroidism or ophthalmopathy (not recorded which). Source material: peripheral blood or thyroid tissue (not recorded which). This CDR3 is CASSPGPSGTDTQYF. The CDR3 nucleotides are TGTGCCAGCAGCCCGGGACCTTCCGGCACAGATACGCAGTATTTT. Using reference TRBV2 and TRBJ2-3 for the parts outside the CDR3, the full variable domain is EPEVTQTPSHQVTQMGQEVILRCVPISNHLYFYWYRQILGQKVEFLVSFYNNEISEKSEIFDDQFSVERPDGSNFTLKIRSTKLEDSAMYFCASSPGPSGTDTQYFGPGTRLTVL.